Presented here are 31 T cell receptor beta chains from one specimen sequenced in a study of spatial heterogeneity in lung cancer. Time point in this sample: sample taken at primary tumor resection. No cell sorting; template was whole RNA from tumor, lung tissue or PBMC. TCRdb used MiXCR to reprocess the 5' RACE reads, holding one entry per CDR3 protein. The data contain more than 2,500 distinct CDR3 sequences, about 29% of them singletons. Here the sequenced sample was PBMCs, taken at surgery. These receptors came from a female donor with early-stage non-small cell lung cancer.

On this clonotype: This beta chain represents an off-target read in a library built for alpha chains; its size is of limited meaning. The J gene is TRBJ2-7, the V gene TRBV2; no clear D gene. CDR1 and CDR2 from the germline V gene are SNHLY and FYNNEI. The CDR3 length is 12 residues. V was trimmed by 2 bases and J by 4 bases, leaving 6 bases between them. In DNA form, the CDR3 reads TGTGCCAGCAGTGAATTTTCTTACGAGCAGTACTTC. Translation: CASSEFSYEQYF.

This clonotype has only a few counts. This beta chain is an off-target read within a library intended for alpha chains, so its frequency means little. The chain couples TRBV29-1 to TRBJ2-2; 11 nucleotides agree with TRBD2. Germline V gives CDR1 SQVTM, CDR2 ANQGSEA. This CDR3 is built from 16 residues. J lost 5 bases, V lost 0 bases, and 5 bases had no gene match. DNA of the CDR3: TGCAGCGTTGAAGATTCGGCTAGCGGGGGGACCGGGGAGCTGTTTTTT. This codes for CSVEDSASGGTGELFF.

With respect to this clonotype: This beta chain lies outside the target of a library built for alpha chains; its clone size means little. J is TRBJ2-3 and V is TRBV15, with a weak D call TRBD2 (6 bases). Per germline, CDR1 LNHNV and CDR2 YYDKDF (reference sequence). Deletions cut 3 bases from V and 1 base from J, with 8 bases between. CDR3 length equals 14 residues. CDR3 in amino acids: CATSRSGGTDTQYF. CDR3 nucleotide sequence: TGTGCCACCAGCAGGTCGGGGGGCACAGATACGCAGTATTTT.

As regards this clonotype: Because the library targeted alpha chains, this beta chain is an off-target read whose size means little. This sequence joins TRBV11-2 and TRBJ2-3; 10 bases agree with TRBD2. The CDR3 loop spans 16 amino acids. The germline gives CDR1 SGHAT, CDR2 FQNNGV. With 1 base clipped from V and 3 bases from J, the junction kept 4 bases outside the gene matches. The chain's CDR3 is CASSLAPGLATDTQYF. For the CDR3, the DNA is TGTGCCAGCAGCTTAGCTCCGGGACTAGCGACAGATACGCAGTATTTT. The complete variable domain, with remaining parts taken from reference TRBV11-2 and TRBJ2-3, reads EAGVAQSPRYKIIEKRQSVAFWCNPISGHATLYWYQQILGQGPKLLIQFQNNGVVDDSQLPKDRFSAERLKGVDSTLKIQPAKLEDSAVYLCASSLAPGLATDTQYFGPGTRLTVL.

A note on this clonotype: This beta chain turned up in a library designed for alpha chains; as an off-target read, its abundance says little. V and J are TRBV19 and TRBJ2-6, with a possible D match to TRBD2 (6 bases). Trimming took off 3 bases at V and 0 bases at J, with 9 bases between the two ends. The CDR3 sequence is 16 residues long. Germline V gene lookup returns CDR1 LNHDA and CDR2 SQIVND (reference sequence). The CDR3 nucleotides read TGTGCCAGTAGTATGCGGGGCTTCTCTGGGGCCAACGTCCTGACTTTC. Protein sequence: CASSMRGFSGANVLTF.

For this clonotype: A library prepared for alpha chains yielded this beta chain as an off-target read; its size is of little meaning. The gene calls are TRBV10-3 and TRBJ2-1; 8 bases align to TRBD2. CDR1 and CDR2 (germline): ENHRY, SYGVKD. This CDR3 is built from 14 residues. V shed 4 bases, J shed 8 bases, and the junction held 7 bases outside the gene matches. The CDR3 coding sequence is TGTGCCATCAGTGTGGGACTAGAAGGATATGAGCAGTTCTTC. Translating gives CAISVGLEGYEQFF.

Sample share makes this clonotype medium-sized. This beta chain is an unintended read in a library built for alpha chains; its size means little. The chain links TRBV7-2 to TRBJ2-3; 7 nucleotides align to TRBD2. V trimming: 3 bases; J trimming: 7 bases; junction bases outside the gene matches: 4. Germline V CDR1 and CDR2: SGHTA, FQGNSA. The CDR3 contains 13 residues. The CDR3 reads CASSLAGTNTQYF. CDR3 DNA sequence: TGTGCCAGCAGCTTGGCAGGGACTAATACGCAGTATTTT.

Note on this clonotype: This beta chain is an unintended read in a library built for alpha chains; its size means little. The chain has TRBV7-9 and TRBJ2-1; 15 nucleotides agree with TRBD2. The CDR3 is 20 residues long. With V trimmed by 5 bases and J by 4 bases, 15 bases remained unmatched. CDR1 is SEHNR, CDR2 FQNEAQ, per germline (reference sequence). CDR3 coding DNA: TGTGCCAGCAGCCCCAGTATCAGGACTAGCGGGAGGGCGGATTACAATGAGCAGTTCTTC. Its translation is CASSPSIRTSGRADYNEQFF.

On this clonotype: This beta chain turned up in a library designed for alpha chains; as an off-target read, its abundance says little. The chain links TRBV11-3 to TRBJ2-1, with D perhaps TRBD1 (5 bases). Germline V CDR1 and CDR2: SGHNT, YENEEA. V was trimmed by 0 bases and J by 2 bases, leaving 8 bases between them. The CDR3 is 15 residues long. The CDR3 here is CASSLEGPTYNEQFF. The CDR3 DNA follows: TGTGCCAGCAGCTTAGAGGGGCCAACCTACAATGAGCAGTTCTTC.

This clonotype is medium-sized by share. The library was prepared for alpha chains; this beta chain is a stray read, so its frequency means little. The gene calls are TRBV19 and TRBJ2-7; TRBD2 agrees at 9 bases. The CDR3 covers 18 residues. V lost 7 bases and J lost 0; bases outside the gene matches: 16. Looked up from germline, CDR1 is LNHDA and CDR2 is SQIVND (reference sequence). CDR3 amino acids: CASIWNRNSGRISYEQYF. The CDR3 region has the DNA TGTGCCAGTATCTGGAACCGGAACAGCGGGAGGATCTCCTACGAGCAGTACTTC. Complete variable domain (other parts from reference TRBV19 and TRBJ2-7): DGGITQSPKYLFRKEGQNVTLSCEQNLNHDAMYWYRQDPGQGLRLIYYSQIVNDFQKGDIAEGYSVSREKKESFPLTVTSAQKNPTAFYLCASIWNRNSGRISYEQYFGPGTRLTVT.

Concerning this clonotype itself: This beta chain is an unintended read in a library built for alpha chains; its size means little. The CDR3 bases are TGCGCCAGCAGCTCCGGGACCCTCTCCTACGAGCAGTACTTC. It codes for CASSSGTLSYEQYF. The J gene is TRBJ2-7, the V gene TRBV5-1, with D perhaps given as TRBD1 or TRBD2 (5 bases each). The CDR3 is made up of 14 amino acids. Germline V gene sequence: CDR1 SGHRS, CDR2 YFSETQ. Trimming took 3 bases from V and 0 from J, leaving 10 bases between them.

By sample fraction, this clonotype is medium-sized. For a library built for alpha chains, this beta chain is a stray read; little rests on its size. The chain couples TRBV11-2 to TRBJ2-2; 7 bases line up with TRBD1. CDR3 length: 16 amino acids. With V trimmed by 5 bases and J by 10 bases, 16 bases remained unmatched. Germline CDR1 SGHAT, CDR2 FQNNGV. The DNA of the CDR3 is TGTGCCAGCAGCAGCAGGGGGAGTGGTTTCCGGGAGGAGCTGTTTTTT. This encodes CASSSRGSGFREELFF.

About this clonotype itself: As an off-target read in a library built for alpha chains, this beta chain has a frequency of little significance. CDR3 bases: TGTGCCAGCAGTGCCCCTAGCGGCTCCTACAATGAGCAGTTCTTC. Protein product: CASSAPSGSYNEQFF. The chain uses TRBV2 and TRBJ2-1; TRBD2 aligns across 7 bases. The CDR3 extends over 15 amino acids. Losses at the gene ends were 4 bases for V and 0 bases for J; bases not matched to a gene: 3. CDR1 and CDR2 (germline): SNHLY, FYNNEI.

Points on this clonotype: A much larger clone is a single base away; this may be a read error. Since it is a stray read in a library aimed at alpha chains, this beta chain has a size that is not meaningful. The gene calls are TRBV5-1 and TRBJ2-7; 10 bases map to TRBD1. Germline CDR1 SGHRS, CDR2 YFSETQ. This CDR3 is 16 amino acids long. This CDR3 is CAGSSDRTGGSYEQYF. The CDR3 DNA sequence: TGCGCCGGCAGCTCCGATCGGACAGGGGGAAGCTACGAGCAGTACTTC.

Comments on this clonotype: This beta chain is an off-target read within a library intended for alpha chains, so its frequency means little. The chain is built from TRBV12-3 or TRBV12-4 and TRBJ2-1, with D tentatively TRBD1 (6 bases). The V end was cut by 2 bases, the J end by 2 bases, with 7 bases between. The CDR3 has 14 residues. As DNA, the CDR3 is TGTGCCAGCAGTTTAACAGGGACCTACAATGAGCAGTTCTTC. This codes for CASSLTGTYNEQFF.

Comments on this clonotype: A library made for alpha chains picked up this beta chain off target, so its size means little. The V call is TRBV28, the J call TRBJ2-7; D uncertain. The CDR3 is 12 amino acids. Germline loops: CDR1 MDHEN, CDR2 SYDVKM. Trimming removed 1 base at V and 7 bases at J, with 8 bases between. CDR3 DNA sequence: TGTGCCAGCAGTTTATCGAGTAGAGAGCAGTACTTC. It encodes CASSLSSREQYF.

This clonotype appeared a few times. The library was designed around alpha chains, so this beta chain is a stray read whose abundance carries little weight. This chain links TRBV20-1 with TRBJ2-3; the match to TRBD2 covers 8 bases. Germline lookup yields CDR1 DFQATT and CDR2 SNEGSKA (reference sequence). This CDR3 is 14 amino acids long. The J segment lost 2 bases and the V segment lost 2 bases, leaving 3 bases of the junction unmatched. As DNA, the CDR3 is TGCAGTGCTAGAATTAGCGGGATCACAGATACGCAGTATTTT. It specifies CSARISGITDTQYF.

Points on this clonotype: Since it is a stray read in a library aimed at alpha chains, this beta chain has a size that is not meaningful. CDR3 amino acids: CASSTDRVDKNIQYF. The CDR3 DNA is TGTGCCAGTAGTACCGACAGGGTAGACAAAAACATTCAGTACTTC. This chain links TRBV19 with TRBJ2-4, with 7 bases aligning to TRBD1. With 4 bases clipped from V and 3 bases from J, the junction kept 6 bases outside the gene matches. CDR1 is LNHDA and CDR2 is SQIVND in the germline V gene (reference sequence). The CDR3 totals 15 residues.

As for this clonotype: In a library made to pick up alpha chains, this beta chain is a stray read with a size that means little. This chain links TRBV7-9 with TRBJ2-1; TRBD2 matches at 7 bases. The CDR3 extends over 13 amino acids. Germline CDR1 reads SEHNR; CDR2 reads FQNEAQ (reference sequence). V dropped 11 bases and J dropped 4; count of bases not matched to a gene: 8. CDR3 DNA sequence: TGTGCCGGCCGGCTAGCGGCGTACAATGAGCAGTTCTTC. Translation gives CAGRLAAYNEQFF. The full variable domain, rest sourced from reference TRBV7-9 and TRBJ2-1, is DTGVSQNPRHKITKRGQNVTFRCDPISEHNRLYWYRQTLGQGPEFLTYFQNEAQLEKSRLLSDRFSAERPKGSFSTLEIQRTEQGDSAMYLCAGRLAAYNEQFFGPGTRLTVL.

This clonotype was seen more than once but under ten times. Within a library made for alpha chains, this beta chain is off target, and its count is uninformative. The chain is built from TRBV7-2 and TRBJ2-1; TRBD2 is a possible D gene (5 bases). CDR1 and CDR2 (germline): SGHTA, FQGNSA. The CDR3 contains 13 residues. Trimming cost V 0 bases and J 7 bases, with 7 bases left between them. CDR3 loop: CASSLAGGNEQFF. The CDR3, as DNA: TGTGCCAGCAGCTTAGCAGGAGGAAATGAGCAGTTCTTC.

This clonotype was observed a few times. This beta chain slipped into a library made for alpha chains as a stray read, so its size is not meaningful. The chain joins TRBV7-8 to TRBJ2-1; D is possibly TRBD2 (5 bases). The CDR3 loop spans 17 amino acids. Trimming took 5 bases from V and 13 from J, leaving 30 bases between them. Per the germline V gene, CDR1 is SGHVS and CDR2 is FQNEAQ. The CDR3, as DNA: TGTGCCAGCAGCGGACTCGCAGGAACTCGGGGTAGCGCGAGCCAGTTCTTC. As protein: CASSGLAGTRGSASQFF.

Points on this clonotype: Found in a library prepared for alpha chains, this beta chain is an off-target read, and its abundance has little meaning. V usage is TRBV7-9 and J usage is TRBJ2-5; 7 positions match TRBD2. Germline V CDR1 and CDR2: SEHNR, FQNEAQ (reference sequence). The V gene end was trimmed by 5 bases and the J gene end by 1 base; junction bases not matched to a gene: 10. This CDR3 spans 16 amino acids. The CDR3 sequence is CASSPFGVAGQETQYF. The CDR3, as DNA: TGTGCCAGCAGCCCCTTTGGGGTAGCGGGCCAAGAGACCCAGTACTTC.

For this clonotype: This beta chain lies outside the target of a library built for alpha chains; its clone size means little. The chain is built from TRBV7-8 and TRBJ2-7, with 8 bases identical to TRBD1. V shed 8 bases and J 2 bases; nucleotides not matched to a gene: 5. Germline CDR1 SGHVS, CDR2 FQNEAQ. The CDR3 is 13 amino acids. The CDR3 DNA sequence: TGTGCCAGCTGGGACAGGCGAGCCTACGAGCAGTACTTC. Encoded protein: CASWDRRAYEQYF. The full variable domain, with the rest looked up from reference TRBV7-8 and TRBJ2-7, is GAGVSQSPRYKVAKRGQDVALRCDPISGHVSLFWYQQALGQGPEFLTYFQNEAQLDKSGLPSDRFFAERPEGSVSTLKIQRTQQEDSAVYLCASWDRRAYEQYFGPGTRLTVT.

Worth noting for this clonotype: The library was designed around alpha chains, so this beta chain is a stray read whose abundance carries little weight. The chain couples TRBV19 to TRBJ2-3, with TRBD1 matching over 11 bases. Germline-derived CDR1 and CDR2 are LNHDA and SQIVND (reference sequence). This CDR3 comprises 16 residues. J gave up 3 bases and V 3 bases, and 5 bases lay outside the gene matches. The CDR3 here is CASSMAGTGGTDTQYF. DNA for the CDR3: TGTGCCAGTAGTATGGCAGGGACAGGGGGGACAGATACGCAGTATTTT.

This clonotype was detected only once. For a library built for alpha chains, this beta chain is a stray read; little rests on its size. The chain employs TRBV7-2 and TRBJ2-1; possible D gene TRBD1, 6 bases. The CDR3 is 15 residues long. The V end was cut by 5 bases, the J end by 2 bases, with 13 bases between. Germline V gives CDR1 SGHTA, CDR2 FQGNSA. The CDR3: CASSARTATYNEQFF. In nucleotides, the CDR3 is TGTGCCAGCAGCGCGAGGACAGCTACCTACAATGAGCAGTTCTTC.

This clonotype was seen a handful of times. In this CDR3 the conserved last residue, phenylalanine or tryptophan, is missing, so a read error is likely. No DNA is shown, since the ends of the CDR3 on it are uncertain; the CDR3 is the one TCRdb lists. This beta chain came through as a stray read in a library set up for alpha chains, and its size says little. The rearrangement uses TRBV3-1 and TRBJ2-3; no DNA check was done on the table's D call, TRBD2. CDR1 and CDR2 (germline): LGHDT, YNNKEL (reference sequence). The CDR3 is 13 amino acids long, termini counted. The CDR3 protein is CASSLGTSGTPFR.

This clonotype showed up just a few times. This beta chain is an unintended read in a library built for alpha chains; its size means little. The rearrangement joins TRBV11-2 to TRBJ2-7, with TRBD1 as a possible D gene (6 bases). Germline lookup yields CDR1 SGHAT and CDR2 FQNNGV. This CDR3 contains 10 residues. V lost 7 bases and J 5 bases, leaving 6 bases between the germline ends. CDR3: CASKGDEQYF. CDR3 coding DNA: TGTGCCAGCAAGGGGGACGAGCAGTACTTC.

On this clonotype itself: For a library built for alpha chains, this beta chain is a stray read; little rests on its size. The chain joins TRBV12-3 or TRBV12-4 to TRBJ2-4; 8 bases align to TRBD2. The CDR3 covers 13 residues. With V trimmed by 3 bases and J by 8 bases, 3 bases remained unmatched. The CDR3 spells CASSLSGSDIQYF. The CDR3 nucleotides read TGTGCCAGCAGTTTGAGCGGGAGTGACATTCAGTACTTC.

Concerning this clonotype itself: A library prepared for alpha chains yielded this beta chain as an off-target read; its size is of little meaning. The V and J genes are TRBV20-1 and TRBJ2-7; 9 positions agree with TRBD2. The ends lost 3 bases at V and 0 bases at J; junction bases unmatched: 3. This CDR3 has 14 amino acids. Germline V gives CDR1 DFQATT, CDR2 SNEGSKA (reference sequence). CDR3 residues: CSASAGGPSYEQYV. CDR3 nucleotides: TGCAGTGCTAGTGCGGGAGGGCCCTCCTACGAGCAGTACGTC.

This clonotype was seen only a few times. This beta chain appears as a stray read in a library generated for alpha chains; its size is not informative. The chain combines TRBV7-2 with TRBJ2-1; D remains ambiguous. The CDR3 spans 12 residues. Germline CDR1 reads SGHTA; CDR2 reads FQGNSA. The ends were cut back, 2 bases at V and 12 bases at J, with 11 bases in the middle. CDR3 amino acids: CASSLLPYPQFF. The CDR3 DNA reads TGTGCCAGCAGCTTACTTCCTTATCCGCAGTTCTTC. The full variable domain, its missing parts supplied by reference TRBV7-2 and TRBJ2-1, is GAGVSQSPSNKVTEKGKDVELRCDPISGHTALYWYRQSLGQGLEFLIYFQGNSAPDKSGLPSDRFSAERTGGSVSTLTIQRTQQEDSAVYLCASSLLPYPQFFGPGTRLTVL.

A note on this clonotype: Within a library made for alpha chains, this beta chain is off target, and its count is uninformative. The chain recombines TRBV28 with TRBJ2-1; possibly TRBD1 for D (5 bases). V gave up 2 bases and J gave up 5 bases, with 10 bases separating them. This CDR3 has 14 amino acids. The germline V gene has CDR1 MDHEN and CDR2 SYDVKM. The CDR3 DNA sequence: TGTGCCAGCAGTTTAAATGCGACAGACAATGAGCAGTTCTTC. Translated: CASSLNATDNEQFF.